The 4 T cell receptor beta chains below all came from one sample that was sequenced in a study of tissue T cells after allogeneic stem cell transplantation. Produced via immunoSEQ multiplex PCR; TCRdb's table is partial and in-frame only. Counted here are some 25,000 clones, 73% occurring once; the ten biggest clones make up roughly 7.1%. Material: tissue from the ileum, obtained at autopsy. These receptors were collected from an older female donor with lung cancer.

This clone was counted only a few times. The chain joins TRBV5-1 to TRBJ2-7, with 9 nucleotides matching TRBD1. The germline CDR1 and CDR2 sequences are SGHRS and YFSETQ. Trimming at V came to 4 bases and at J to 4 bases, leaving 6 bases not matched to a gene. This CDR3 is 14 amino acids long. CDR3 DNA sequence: TGCGCCAGCAGCGGCTCCGGGACAGGGTACGAGCAGTACTTC. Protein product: CASSGSGTGYEQYF.

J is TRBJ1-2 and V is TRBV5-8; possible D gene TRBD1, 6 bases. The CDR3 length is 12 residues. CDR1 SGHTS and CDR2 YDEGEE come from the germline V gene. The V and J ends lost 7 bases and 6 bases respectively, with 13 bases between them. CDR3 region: CASGQQGDGYTF. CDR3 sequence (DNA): TGTGCCAGCGGACAACAGGGAGATGGCTACACCTTC. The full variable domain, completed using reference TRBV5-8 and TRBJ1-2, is EAGVTQSPTHLIKTRGQQATLRCSPISGHTSVYWYQQALGLGLQFLLWYDEGEERNRGNFPPRFSGRQFPNYSSELNVNALELEDSALYLCASGQQGDGYTFGSGTRLTVV.

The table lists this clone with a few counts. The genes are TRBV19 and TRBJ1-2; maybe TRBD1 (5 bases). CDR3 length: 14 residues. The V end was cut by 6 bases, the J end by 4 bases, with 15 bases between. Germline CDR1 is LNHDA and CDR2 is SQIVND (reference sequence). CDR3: CASSRAYAPYGYTF. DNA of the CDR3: TGTGCCAGTAGCAGGGCCTACGCGCCCTATGGCTACACCTTC. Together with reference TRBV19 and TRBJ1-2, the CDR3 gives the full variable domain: DGGITQSPKYLFRKEGQNVTLSCEQNLNHDAMYWYRQDPGQGLRLIYYSQIVNDFQKGDIAEGYSVSREKKESFPLTVTSAQKNPTAFYLCASSRAYAPYGYTFGSGTRLTVV.

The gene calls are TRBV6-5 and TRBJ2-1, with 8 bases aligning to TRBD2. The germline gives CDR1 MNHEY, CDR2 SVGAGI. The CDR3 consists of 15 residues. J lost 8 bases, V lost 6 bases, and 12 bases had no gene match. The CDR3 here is CASSRTGTRRDEQFF. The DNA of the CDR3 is TGTGCCAGCAGCCGCACCGGGACTAGAAGGGATGAGCAGTTCTTC.